The 23 T cell receptor beta chains below all came from one sample that was sequenced in a study of beta chain features in type 1 diabetes. Study results and limitations: Type 1 diabetes patients had moderately but significantly shorter TCRB CDR3s in all four CD4+ subsets.

TCRB transcripts that were expressed got sequenced, as all of the isolated RNA had been reverse transcribed. The protocol was immunoSEQ multiplex PCR, while the TCRdb copy is restricted to in-frame clones and leaves out a portion. The table includes about 160,000 clones, around 8% detected once. Antigens of these TCRs are unknown. Sequencing was done on a sample of central memory CD4+ T cells from blood. These receptors were obtained from a young woman with type 1 diabetes.

This clone was seen only a few times. The CDR3 coding sequence is TGTGCCAGCAGTGCGTCGTTAGATACGCAGTATTTT. Translated, it gives CASSASLDTQYF. This chain uses TRBV28 with TRBJ2-3; unclear D gene. There are 12 residues in the CDR3. The V and J ends lost 5 bases and 5 bases respectively, with 8 bases between them. CDR1 is MDHEN and CDR2 is SYDVKM in the germline V gene. Full variable domain (remainder filled in from reference TRBV28 and TRBJ2-3): DVKVTQSSRYLVKRTGEKVFLECVQDMDHENMFWYRQDPGLGLRLIYFSYDVKMKEKGDIPEGYSVSREKKERFSLILESASTNQTSMYLCASSASLDTQYFGPGTRLTVL.

This clone has just a few counts. The CDR3 region has the DNA TGTGCTAGTGGCCCCCCGCGATGGAGGCCCACAGATACGCAGTATTTT. The encoded protein is CASGPPRWRPTDTQYF. This chain uses TRBV12-5 with TRBJ2-3; weak D call: TRBD2 (5 bases). The CDR3 runs 16 residues. Germline CDR1 reads LGHNT; CDR2 reads FRNRAP. Deletions cut 6 bases from V and 2 bases from J, with 18 bases between.

This clone was picked up many times. The genes are TRBV5-4 and TRBJ1-2; TRBD1 agrees at 10 bases. CDR1 SGHNT and CDR2 YYREEE come from the germline V gene (reference sequence). CDR3 length: 13 residues. With 3 bases clipped from V and 4 bases from J, the junction kept 0 bases outside the gene matches. CDR3 protein: CASSWTGGYGYTF. The CDR3 bases are TGTGCCAGCAGCTGGACAGGGGGCTATGGCTACACCTTC. The full variable domain, rest sourced from reference TRBV5-4 and TRBJ1-2, is ETGVTQSPTHLIKTRGQQVTLRCSSQSGHNTVSWYQQALGQGPQFIFQYYREEENGRGNFPPRFSGLQFPNYSSELNVNALELDDSALYLCASSWTGGYGYTFGSGTRLTVV.

This clone was counted at least ten times. DNA for the CDR3: TGTGCCAGTACCGCCGGGACAGAGGACTATGGCTACACCTTC. Protein product: CASTAGTEDYGYTF. The chain recombines TRBV19 with TRBJ1-2; 7 bases are shared with TRBD1. CDR1 and CDR2 from the germline V gene are LNHDA and SQIVND (reference sequence). The V gene end was trimmed by 7 bases and the J gene end by 3 bases; junction bases not matched to a gene: 8. There are 14 residues in the CDR3.

This clone has more than one count but fewer than ten. J is TRBJ2-2 and V is TRBV29-1, with unresolved D. The CDR3 sequence is 14 residues long. Trimming pared 0 bases from V and 5 bases from J, leaving 10 bases between. The germline V gene encodes CDR1 SQVTM and CDR2 ANQGSEA. The CDR3 spells CSVEDKLRTGELFF. The CDR3 DNA sequence: TGCAGCGTTGAAGACAAGCTTCGGACCGGGGAGCTGTTTTTT.

This clone was seen a handful of times. The rearrangement uses TRBV15 and TRBJ2-1; weak D call: TRBD2 (6 bases). Germline V CDR1 and CDR2: LNHNV, YYDKDF (reference sequence). The V gene lost 6 bases and the J gene lost 6 bases, with 15 bases spanning the gap. CDR3 length: 14 amino acids. The DNA for the CDR3 is TGTGCCACCAGGCGCGTCCGGGACTCCAATGAGCAGTTCTTC. This sequence encodes CATRRVRDSNEQFF. Looking up the rest from reference TRBV15 and TRBJ2-1 gives the full variable domain: DAMVIQNPRYQVTQFGKPVTLSCSQTLNHNVMYWYQQKSSQAPKLLFHYYDKDFNNEADTPDNFQSRRPNTSFCFLDIRSPGLGDTAMYLCATRRVRDSNEQFFGPGTRLTVL.

The rearrangement joins TRBV7-9 to TRBJ1-1, with 8 bases aligning to TRBD1. This CDR3 has 16 amino acids. The germline CDR1 and CDR2 sequences are SEHNR and FQNEAQ (reference sequence). V trimming: 2 bases; J trimming: 6 bases; junction bases outside the gene matches: 11. Here the CDR3 DNA reads TGTGCCAGCAGCTTACTCGGGACAGGACGGTTGGCTGAAGCTTTCTTT. The encoded protein is CASSLLGTGRLAEAFF.

This clone was detected only a few times. The V gene is TRBV5-1, the J gene TRBJ1-5, with D possibly being TRBD1 (5 bases). Trimming shortened V by 1 base and J by 3 bases, and 11 bases separated the two germline ends. The CDR3 extends over 15 amino acids. Germline V gene lookup returns CDR1 SGHRS and CDR2 YFSETQ. DNA of the CDR3: TGCGCCAGCAGCTTGTGGGACTTTCCCAATCAGCCCCAGCATTTT. This codes for CASSLWDFPNQPQHF. The complete variable domain, with remaining parts taken from reference TRBV5-1 and TRBJ1-5, reads KAGVTQTPRYLIKTRGQQVTLSCSPISGHRSVSWYQQTPGQGLQFLFEYFSETQRNKGNFPGRFSGRQFSNSRSEMNVSTLELGDSALYLCASSLWDFPNQPQHFGDGTRLSIL.

The chain is built from TRBV28 and TRBJ2-7, with TRBD2 as a possible D gene (6 bases). Germline CDR1 reads MDHEN; CDR2 reads SYDVKM. This CDR3 has 12 residues. V was cut by 7 bases and J by 5 bases, with 12 bases left in between. The CDR3 protein is CASIGRDDEQYF. DNA of the CDR3: TGTGCCAGCATCGGGCGGGACGACGAGCAGTACTTC.

This chain connects TRBV15 to TRBJ2-1; D is possibly TRBD1 (5 bases). The germline CDR1 and CDR2 sequences are LNHNV and YYDKDF (reference sequence). V was shortened by 0 bases and J by 9 bases, with 12 bases between the two germline ends. This CDR3 comprises 14 residues. This CDR3 reads CATSRDPGKGEQFF. CDR3 coding DNA: TGTGCCACCAGCAGAGACCCAGGGAAGGGTGAGCAGTTCTTC. The full variable domain, in which reference TRBV15 and TRBJ2-1 provide the parts outside the CDR3, is DAMVIQNPRYQVTQFGKPVTLSCSQTLNHNVMYWYQQKSSQAPKLLFHYYDKDFNNEADTPDNFQSRRPNTSFCFLDIRSPGLGDTAMYLCATSRDPGKGEQFFGPGTRLTVL.

The chain couples TRBV28 to TRBJ2-7; D is unresolved. There are 11 residues in the CDR3. Germline V CDR1 and CDR2: MDHEN, SYDVKM. The V end was cut by 6 bases, the J end by 3 bases, with 6 bases between. CDR3 loop: CASRSNYEQYF. CDR3 nucleotides: TGTGCCAGCAGATCAAACTACGAGCAGTACTTC.

V usage is TRBV7-9 and J usage is TRBJ1-1; 7 positions agree with TRBD1. This CDR3 is 14 amino acids long. The germline CDR1 and CDR2 sequences are SEHNR and FQNEAQ (reference sequence). With 5 bases clipped from V and 0 bases from J, the junction kept 3 bases outside the gene matches. The CDR3 spells CASSPGTVNTEAFF. DNA for the CDR3: TGTGCCAGCAGCCCAGGGACAGTGAACACTGAAGCTTTCTTT.

In its sample, this clone was seen a few times. The J gene is TRBJ2-1, the V gene TRBV5-4, with TRBD2 as a possible D gene (6 bases). The CDR3 runs to 16 residues. The V gene lost 5 bases and the J gene lost 0 bases, with 15 bases spanning the gap. Germline CDR1 reads SGHNT; CDR2 reads YYREEE (reference sequence). For the CDR3, the DNA is TGTGCCAGCAGACCTCAGACCGGGAGCTCCTACAATGAGCAGTTCTTC. Residues: CASRPQTGSSYNEQFF.

This clone was recorded at least ten times. The V call is TRBV19, the J call TRBJ2-1; 12 bases map to TRBD2. The ends lost 4 bases at V and 5 bases at J; junction bases unmatched: 3. The length of the CDR3 is 15 residues. CDR1 and CDR2 (germline): LNHDA, SQIVND (reference sequence). The CDR3 spells CASSRLAGAHNEQFF. The DNA for the CDR3 is TGTGCCAGTAGTAGACTAGCGGGGGCCCACAATGAGCAGTTCTTC.

The chain joins TRBV2 to TRBJ2-3; maybe TRBD2 (5 bases). V was shortened by 7 bases and J by 4 bases, with 15 bases between the two germline ends. Germline CDR1 and CDR2: SNHLY and FYNNEI. This CDR3 spans 14 amino acids. CDR3 sequence: CASIWASGPDTQYF. In DNA, the CDR3 is TGTGCCAGCATCTGGGCGAGCGGCCCAGATACGCAGTATTTT.

The chain couples TRBV18 to TRBJ1-2; 7 bases match TRBD1. Trimming cost V 6 bases and J 8 bases; bases outside gene matches: 12. This CDR3 spans 14 amino acids. Germline V gene data show CDR1 as KGHSH and CDR2 as LQKENI. The CDR3 here is CASSMVDTGEGYTF. The DNA of the CDR3 is TGTGCCAGCTCCATGGTCGACACAGGGGAGGGCTACACCTTC.

This clone was detected only a few times. This rearrangement joins TRBV7-9 to TRBJ2-3; D possibly corresponds to TRBD2 (5 bases). Deletions cut 7 bases from V and 4 bases from J, with 12 bases between. Germline V CDR1 and CDR2: SEHNR, FQNEAQ (reference sequence). The length of the CDR3 is 13 residues. The CDR3 DNA reads as TGTGCCAGCATAGCGCCGTGGGCAGATACGCAGTATTTT. The encoded protein is CASIAPWADTQYF.

The CDR3: CASSPTVARNTGELFF. In DNA, the CDR3 is TGTGCCAGCAGCCCCACGGTCGCTCGAAACACCGGGGAGCTGTTTTTT. V usage is TRBV7-2 and J usage is TRBJ2-2; D not certain. The CDR3 sequence is 16 residues long. Per the germline V gene, CDR1 is SGHTA and CDR2 is FQGNSA. The V and J ends lost 5 bases and 2 bases respectively, with 15 bases between them.

This clone was found a few times. This chain connects TRBV6-4 to TRBJ2-1; weak D call: TRBD2 (6 bases). This CDR3 region has 16 residues. V was trimmed by 2 bases and J by 0 bases, leaving 11 bases between them. CDR1 MRHNA and CDR2 SNTAGT come from the germline V gene. The CDR3 nucleotides read TGTGCCAGCAGTGACCATAGCGGTAGCTCCTACAATGAGCAGTTCTTC. This gives the protein CASSDHSGSSYNEQFF.

This chain uses TRBV15 with TRBJ1-4; no clear D gene. The V and J ends lost 0 bases and 8 bases respectively, with 13 bases between them. CDR3 length equals 15 residues. Germline V CDR1 and CDR2: LNHNV, YYDKDF (reference sequence). DNA of the CDR3: TGTGCCACCAGCAGAGATAGTAGTTTTGTCGAAAAACTGTTTTTT. This codes for CATSRDSSFVEKLFF.

The chain combines TRBV5-1 with TRBJ2-1, with 9 bases lining up with TRBD2. The CDR3 loop spans 17 amino acids. CDR1 and CDR2 (germline): SGHRS, YFSETQ. With V trimmed by 4 bases and J by 9 bases, 17 bases remained unmatched. The CDR3 DNA follows: TGCGCCAGCAGCACAGAGCCGATCGGTAGCGGGAGTGTTGAGCAGTTCTTC. Translation gives CASSTEPIGSGSVEQFF.

Comments on this clone: Other DNA sequences of this sample code for an identical CDR3. The chain employs TRBV29-1 and TRBJ2-5; 7 bases line up with TRBD2. Losses at the gene ends were 6 bases for V and 1 base for J; bases not matched to a gene: 8. The germline CDR1 and CDR2 sequences are SQVTM and ANQGSEA. The CDR3 covers 14 residues. In DNA, the CDR3 is TGCAGCGTCTGGACTAGTGGGAGCCAAGAGACCCAGTACTTC. Its translation is CSVWTSGSQETQYF.

The rearrangement uses TRBV28 and TRBJ1-5; 7 nucleotides agree with TRBD1. The length of the CDR3 is 17 residues. Germline-derived CDR1 and CDR2 are MDHEN and SYDVKM. Germline trimming cut 4 bases from V and 4 bases from J; bases unmatched to any gene: 13. The CDR3 DNA sequence: TGTGCCAGCAGTTCGGGACAGCCCCCCCGGCTTAATCAGCCCCAGCATTTT. Protein: CASSSGQPPRLNQPQHF.